The 28 T cell receptor beta chains below come from one sample, sequenced in a study of blood T cell repertoires in COVID-19. Generated by immunoSEQ multiplex PCR, the TCRdb table keeps only in-frame clones and is missing some. This repertoire shows roughly 170,000 clones, about 83% found once; its top ten account for 3.5% to 4%. Source material: PBMCs or T cells enriched from blood (not recorded which). The receptors stem from a woman aged 45-59 years in a cohort exposed to, infected with or recovered from COVID-19 (not recorded which).

V and J are TRBV18 and TRBJ2-7; D is possibly TRBD2 (6 bases). The CDR3 loop spans 14 amino acids. Germline loops: CDR1 KGHSH, CDR2 LQKENI. Trimming shortened V by 0 bases and J by 3 bases, and 9 bases separated the two germline ends. The CDR3 sequence is CASSPPASDYEQYF. In nucleotides, the CDR3 is TGTGCCAGCTCACCACCGGCTAGCGACTACGAGCAGTACTTC.

This chain connects TRBV10-3 to TRBJ2-7; no reliable D call. Trimming took 10 bases from V and 3 from J, leaving 25 bases between them. The CDR3 sequence is 16 residues long. The germline V gene has CDR1 ENHRY and CDR2 SYGVKD. This CDR3 reads CATTSKELAANYEQYF. The CDR3 DNA is TGTGCCACTACATCTAAGGAGTTAGCAGCAAACTACGAGCAGTACTTC.

This chain connects TRBV28 to TRBJ1-3, with D perhaps matching TRBD1 (5 bases). The V gene's germline CDR1 is MDHEN and CDR2 SYDVKM. Trimming took 7 bases from V and 5 from J, leaving 18 bases between them. The CDR3 runs to 15 residues. The CDR3 nucleotides are TGTGCCAGCACATCTCACCGGGGGACTCGAAACACCATATATTTT. Its protein is CASTSHRGTRNTIYF. Using reference TRBV28 and TRBJ1-3 for the parts outside the CDR3, the full variable domain is DVKVTQSSRYLVKRTGEKVFLECVQDMDHENMFWYRQDPGLGLRLIYFSYDVKMKEKGDIPEGYSVSREKKERFSLILESASTNQTSMYLCASTSHRGTRNTIYFGEGSWLTVV.

The V gene is TRBV7-9, the J gene TRBJ2-5; 7 nucleotides line up with TRBD2. Germline V gene data show CDR1 as SEHNR and CDR2 as FQNEAQ (reference sequence). V lost 4 bases and J lost 1; bases outside the gene matches: 9. The CDR3 is made up of 16 amino acids. CDR3 residues: CASSSGTGLGQETQYF. For the CDR3, the DNA is TGTGCCAGCAGCTCGGGAACTGGACTAGGCCAAGAGACCCAGTACTTC.

The chain carries TRBV3-1 (or the pseudogene TRBV3-2) and TRBJ1-1; 7 bases map to TRBD1. CDR1 LGHDT and CDR2 YNNKEL come from the germline V gene (reference sequence). CDR3 size: 16 residues. V shed 2 bases and J 4 bases; nucleotides not matched to a gene: 10. The CDR3 is CASSQRGGQGGTEAFF. The DNA of the CDR3 is TGTGCCAGCAGCCAACGGGGCGGCCAGGGGGGCACTGAAGCTTTCTTT.

The sample holds one count of this clone. The chain links TRBV4-1 to TRBJ2-3; TRBD2 agrees at 11 bases. The CDR3 runs to 19 residues. V was clipped by 3 bases and J by 1 base; unmatched bases: 12. Germline V lookup: CDR1 MGHRA, CDR2 YSYEKL. In nucleotides, the CDR3 is TGCGCCAGCAGCCAGGTAACCCCCGGGACTAGCGGAGGCACAGATACGCAGTATTTT. Protein product: CASSQVTPGTSGGTDTQYF.

CDR3 protein: CASSLPRGQGSGANVLTF. CDR3 in DNA: TGTGCCAGCAGCCTCCCTCGAGGACAGGGGAGTGGGGCCAACGTCCTGACTTTC. The chain carries TRBV4-2 and TRBJ2-6, with 9 bases aligning to TRBD1. From germline, CDR1 is LGHNA and CDR2 YNFKEQ. V lost 4 bases to trimming and J lost 3 bases; unmatched junction nucleotides: 10. The CDR3 runs to 18 residues.

The J gene is TRBJ1-6, the V gene TRBV6-5, with D maybe TRBD1 (5 bases). From germline, CDR1 is MNHEY and CDR2 SVGAGI. Trimming stripped 0 bases from V and 10 bases from J, with 13 bases between. This CDR3 contains 15 residues. The CDR3 DNA follows: TGTGCCAGCAGTTACTCCATGATGGGGCGATCACCCCTCCACTTT. Its protein is CASSYSMMGRSPLHF.

The rearrangement uses TRBV9 and TRBJ2-5, with D unclear. CDR3 length: 16 amino acids. V lost 0 bases, J lost 1 base, and 13 bases lay in between. The germline gives CDR1 SGDLS, CDR2 YYNGEE. CDR3 sequence (DNA): TGTGCCAGCAGCGTAGGAGTGGCGGATCTCCAAGAGACCCAGTACTTC. This codes for CASSVGVADLQETQYF.

The CDR3 coding sequence is TGTGCCAGCAGCTTAACGGGGCGAGATACGCAGTATTTT. This codes for CASSLTGRDTQYF. The chain carries TRBV7-3 and TRBJ2-3, with a weak D call TRBD1 (5 bases). Trimming removed 0 bases from V and 5 bases from J, with 6 bases in between. The germline V gene encodes CDR1 SGHTA and CDR2 FQGTGA. The CDR3 extends over 13 amino acids.

The chain carries TRBV11-3 and TRBJ2-1; 14 bases map to TRBD2. Germline V gives CDR1 SGHNT, CDR2 YENEEA. Trimming cost V 4 bases and J 12 bases; bases outside gene matches: 5. CDR3 length equals 14 residues. The CDR3: CASSSGLAGAAQFF. Written as DNA, the CDR3 is TGTGCCAGCAGCTCGGGACTAGCGGGGGCGGCGCAGTTCTTC.

The gene calls are TRBV29-1 and TRBJ2-3; TRBD1 is a possible D gene (6 bases). CDR1 is SQVTM and CDR2 is ANQGSEA in the germline V gene. V lost 2 bases and J lost 1, with 10 bases in between. This CDR3 is 14 amino acids long. Here the CDR3 reads CSVESPGGTDTQYF. The CDR3 bases are TGCAGCGTTGAATCGCCAGGGGGCACAGATACGCAGTATTTT.

This clone turned up a few times. CDR3 nucleotides: TGCGCCAGCAGCTTGGCAGGGACGAACACCGGGGAGCTGTTTTTT. Its translation: CASSLAGTNTGELFF. The gene calls are TRBV5-1 and TRBJ2-2, with D possibly being TRBD1 (5 bases). The germline V gene has CDR1 SGHRS and CDR2 YFSETQ. This CDR3 comprises 15 residues. The V gene lost 0 bases and the J gene lost 0 bases, with 6 bases spanning the gap.

The chain couples TRBV6-5 to TRBJ2-7; D perhaps matches TRBD1 (6 bases). Germline V CDR1 and CDR2: MNHEY, SVGAGI. CDR3 length equals 13 residues. V lost 10 bases to trimming and J lost 5 bases, with 18 bases between them. CDR3 amino acids: CATIDRYSDEQYF. CDR3 coding DNA: TGTGCCACGATCGACAGGTATTCGGACGAGCAGTACTTC.

The chain carries TRBV7-6 and TRBJ2-5; 8 bases map to TRBD1. The trim removed 5 bases at V and 5 bases at J, leaving 13 bases unmatched. Germline CDR1 is SGHVS and CDR2 is FNYEAQ. The length of the CDR3 is 16 residues. CDR3 nucleotides: TGTGCCAGCAGCCCCCGTCCCGGGACAGGTTACGAGACCCAGTACTTC. Its translation: CASSPRPGTGYETQYF.

J is TRBJ1-1 and V is TRBV3-1 (or the pseudogene TRBV3-2), with D unresolved. V was clipped by 1 base and J by 1 base, with 13 bases between them. Germline V gene sequence: CDR1 LGHDT, CDR2 YNNKEL (reference sequence). The CDR3 is 16 amino acids. The CDR3 region has the DNA TGTGCCAGCAGCCAAGGAAGCCCGGGAGGGAACACTGAAGCTTTCTTT. Protein sequence: CASSQGSPGGNTEAFF.

The chain is built from TRBV6-6 and TRBJ1-6, with unresolved D. Deletions cut 6 bases from V and 9 bases from J, with 6 bases between. This CDR3 is 11 amino acids long. Germline CDR1 MNHNY, CDR2 SVGAGI (reference sequence). The CDR3 region is CASRTSSPLHF. The CDR3 region has the DNA TGTGCCAGCAGGACTTCTTCACCCCTCCACTTT.

V is TRBV4-2 and J is TRBJ2-5; D is perhaps TRBD1 (8 bases). Germline V gene lookup returns CDR1 LGHNA and CDR2 YNFKEQ. Trimming shortened V by 0 bases and J by 3 bases, and 11 bases separated the two germline ends. The CDR3 runs 15 residues. CDR3 in amino acids: CASSQDTGGEETQYF. CDR3 nucleotides: TGTGCCAGCAGCCAAGATACAGGGGGGGAAGAGACCCAGTACTTC.

This clone was found a few times. The chain uses TRBV5-5 and TRBJ2-1, with TRBD2 identical over 9 bases. The V gene's germline CDR1 is SGHKS and CDR2 YYEKEE (reference sequence). J gave up 5 bases and V 4 bases, and 7 bases lay outside the gene matches. This CDR3 has 15 amino acids. CDR3 nucleotide sequence: TGTGCCAGCAGCGCTAGCGGGATATCCCACAATGAGCAGTTCTTC. Residues: CASSASGISHNEQFF. Based on the CDR3 plus reference TRBV5-5 and TRBJ2-1, the full variable domain is DAGVTQSPTHLIKTRGQQVTLRCSPISGHKSVSWYQQVLGQGPQFIFQYYEKEERGRGNFPDRFSARQFPNYSSELNVNALLLGDSALYLCASSASGISHNEQFFGPGTRLTVL.

The chain uses TRBV9 and TRBJ1-1, with D perhaps matching TRBD1 (6 bases). The CDR3 consists of 13 residues. Per germline, CDR1 SGDLS and CDR2 YYNGEE. With 1 base removed from V and 6 bases from J, the gap between germline ends came to 10 bases. In nucleotides, the CDR3 is TGTGCCAGCAGCGTATTACAGGGATCTGAAGCTTTCTTT. Translation gives CASSVLQGSEAFF.

The chain combines TRBV27 with TRBJ2-3; 7 bases are a match to TRBD1. V lost 6 bases and J lost 0; bases outside the gene matches: 6. Germline values: CDR1 MNHEY, CDR2 SMNVEV (reference sequence). The CDR3 length is 15 residues. The CDR3 coding sequence is TGTGCCAGCAGGGACCGGGACAGTAGCACAGATACGCAGTATTTT. Its translation: CASRDRDSSTDTQYF.

The chain combines TRBV3-1 (or the pseudogene TRBV3-2) with TRBJ2-1; D not certain. From germline, CDR1 is LGHDT and CDR2 YNNKEL (reference sequence). Deletions cut 0 bases from V and 5 bases from J, with 11 bases between. The CDR3 covers 15 residues. The chain's CDR3 is CASSQDFARHNEQFF. For the CDR3, the DNA is TGTGCCAGCAGCCAAGATTTCGCGCGGCACAATGAGCAGTTCTTC.

The chain combines TRBV19 with TRBJ2-1, with 8 positions matching TRBD1. From germline, CDR1 is LNHDA and CDR2 SQIVND (reference sequence). J lost 7 bases, V lost 5 bases, and 10 bases had no gene match. CDR3 length equals 15 residues. CDR3 sequence (DNA): TGTGCCAGTAGTTCCATCGCAGGGGGCTTTAATGAGCAGTTCTTC. It codes for CASSSIAGGFNEQFF.

This CDR3 is CASSEDWSSYEQYF. CDR3 bases: TGTGCCAGCAGTGAGGATTGGAGCTCCTACGAGCAGTACTTC. V usage is TRBV6-1 and J usage is TRBJ2-7; D gene uncertain. CDR3 length: 14 residues. Trimming cost V 3 bases and J 0 bases, with 9 bases left between them. Germline V gene data show CDR1 as MNHNS and CDR2 as SASEGT.

This chain joins TRBV27 and TRBJ2-5; 7 bases match TRBD1. V trimming: 5 bases; J trimming: 0 bases; junction bases outside the gene matches: 12. CDR1 and CDR2 (germline): MNHEY, SMNVEV (reference sequence). The CDR3 runs 17 residues. CDR3 loop: CASSADRALGHQETQYF. The DNA for the CDR3 is TGTGCCAGCAGTGCCGACAGGGCCCTCGGCCACCAAGAGACCCAGTACTTC.

The rearrangement joins TRBV19 to TRBJ2-1, with D possibly TRBD1 on 5 matching bases. CDR1 is LNHDA and CDR2 is SQIVND in the germline V gene (reference sequence). V lost 4 bases and J 6 bases, leaving 22 bases between the germline ends. This CDR3 has 17 residues. The CDR3 coding sequence is TGTGCCAGTAGTAATCACCTATCCGCTAGGGGCCTCAATGAGCAGTTCTTC. The encoded protein is CASSNHLSARGLNEQFF.

CDR3 bases: TGCGCCAGCAGCTTGGGGGGGACAGCGCAAGAGACCCAGTACTTC. Encoded protein: CASSLGGTAQETQYF. This chain links TRBV5-1 with TRBJ2-5; the match to TRBD1 covers 7 bases. The CDR3 has 15 amino acids. Germline trimming cut 0 bases from V and 2 bases from J; bases unmatched to any gene: 4. Germline lookup yields CDR1 SGHRS and CDR2 YFSETQ.

The V gene is TRBV24-1, the J gene TRBJ2-1, with 9 positions matching TRBD2. Germline CDR1 reads KGHDR; CDR2 reads SFDVKD. The CDR3 totals 13 residues. V dropped 4 bases and J dropped 10; count of bases not matched to a gene: 4. CDR3 in amino acids: CATSESGTSEQFF. Written as DNA, the CDR3 is TGTGCCACCAGTGAATCCGGGACTAGCGAGCAGTTCTTC.